The 16 T cell receptor beta chains presented below share a single source sample, sequenced in a study of T cells in Graves' hyperthyroidism and ophthalmopathy. Amplified regions were TCR beta CDR3 sequences from RNA transcripts. First-round RT-PCR of the TCR CDR3 relied on the HTBI primer set. From the multiplex PCR reads, TCRdb called clonotypes with MiXCR, one entry per CDR3 protein. The data show approximately 420,000 distinct CDR3 sequences, with more than 13% seen just once and 30% to 35% held by the top ten. Sequenced material: blood. The receptors stem from a woman aged 25 to 39 with Graves' hyperthyroidism.

A few counts support this clonotype. V gene TRBV10-3 combines with J gene TRBJ2-2; D may be TRBD2 (6 bases). This CDR3 comprises 12 residues. V lost 10 bases, J lost 6 bases, and 12 bases lay in between. The germline V gene encodes CDR1 ENHRY and CDR2 SYGVKD. The CDR3 sequence is CATELASGELFF. The CDR3 DNA is TGTGCCACCGAACTAGCTTCCGGGGAGCTGTTTTTT.

The rearrangement uses TRBV5-1 and TRBJ2-7; TRBD2 agrees at 11 bases. With V trimmed by 4 bases and J by 5 bases, 2 bases remained unmatched. The CDR3 spans 13 residues. The germline gives CDR1 SGHRS, CDR2 YFSETQ. The CDR3: CASSKGLADEQYF. The CDR3 DNA reads TGCGCCAGCAGCAAGGGACTAGCGGACGAGCAGTACTTC.

This clonotype has at least ten counts. This chain joins TRBV20-1 and TRBJ2-3, with 10 bases identical to TRBD2. This CDR3 contains 14 residues. Germline V CDR1 and CDR2: DFQATT, SNEGSKA (reference sequence). CDR3 amino acids: CGSELAGGADTQYF. The DNA for the CDR3 is TGCGGCAGTGAGTTAGCGGGAGGCGCAGATACGCAGTATTTT.

The chain links TRBV9 to TRBJ2-1; 8 bases fit TRBD2. Per germline, CDR1 SGDLS and CDR2 YYNGEE. CDR3 size: 20 residues. The junction had 17 bases not matched to a gene; V was cut back by 2 bases and J by 1 base. The CDR3 protein is CASSVSGFGDGGGSYNEQFF. The CDR3 nucleotides read TGTGCCAGCAGCGTTTCGGGATTTGGGGACGGGGGGGGGTCCTACAATGAGCAGTTCTTC. The whole variable domain, remainder taken from reference TRBV9 and TRBJ2-1, is DSGVTQTPKHLITATGQRVTLRCSPRSGDLSVYWYQQSLDQGLQFLIQYYNGEERAKGNILERFSAQQFPDLHSELNLSSLELGDSALYFCASSVSGFGDGGGSYNEQFFGPGTRLTVL.

CDR3 DNA sequence: TGTGCCAGCAGGGACAGGGCGTACAATGAGCAGTTCTTC. It translates to CASRDRAYNEQFF. The chain uses TRBV2 and TRBJ2-1; 8 bases match TRBD1. The CDR3 runs to 13 residues. J gave up 4 bases and V 6 bases, and 2 bases lay outside the gene matches. Germline CDR1 and CDR2: SNHLY and FYNNEI.

The V gene is TRBV4-1, the J gene TRBJ1-4; tentatively, D is TRBD1 (6 bases). Trimming stripped 0 bases from V and 6 bases from J, with 14 bases between. The CDR3 runs 16 residues. Germline lookup yields CDR1 MGHRA and CDR2 YSYEKL. The chain's CDR3 is CASSQDSGRGDEKLFF. Written as DNA, the CDR3 is TGCGCCAGCAGCCAAGATTCCGGCAGGGGTGATGAAAAACTGTTTTTT.

This clonotype was observed at least ten times. CDR3 amino acids: CASRGQENTEAFF. CDR3 coding DNA: TGTGCCAGCAGGGGACAGGAGAACACTGAAGCTTTCTTT. The chain carries TRBV12-3 or TRBV12-4 and TRBJ1-1, with 8 bases aligning to TRBD1. This CDR3 region has 13 residues. Trimming at V came to 6 bases and at J to 1 base, leaving 1 base not matched to a gene.

This clonotype was detected many times. The chain employs TRBV27 and TRBJ2-1, with 7 nucleotides matching TRBD1. J was trimmed by 8 bases and V by 3 bases; bases with no gene match: 4. The V gene's germline CDR1 is MNHEY and CDR2 SMNVEV (reference sequence). CDR3 length: 13 amino acids. CDR3 coding DNA: TGTGCCAGCAGTTTCCAGGGGGATGATGAGCAGTTCTTC. This sequence encodes CASSFQGDDEQFF.

This clonotype was observed many times. This chain uses TRBV3-1 with TRBJ2-1, with 7 bases that match TRBD1. Germline assignment: CDR1 LGHDT and CDR2 YNNKEL (reference sequence). Trimming took 2 bases from V and 6 from J; bases not matched to a gene: 4. This CDR3 is built from 14 residues. Here the CDR3 reads CASSQNRGVNEQFF. DNA of the CDR3: TGTGCCAGCAGCCAAAACAGGGGAGTCAATGAGCAGTTCTTC.

The chain links TRBV7-9 to TRBJ2-7; D may be TRBD1 or TRBD2 (7 bases each). The CDR3 covers 15 residues. Per germline, CDR1 SEHNR and CDR2 FQNEAQ (reference sequence). Deletions cut 5 bases from V and 2 bases from J, with 16 bases between. The CDR3: CASSPQQGGTYEQYF. In DNA, the CDR3 is TGTGCCAGCAGCCCCCAGCAGGGGGGGACCTACGAGCAGTACTTC. The variable domain in full, with the rest retrieved from reference TRBV7-9 and TRBJ2-7, is DTGVSQNPRHKITKRGQNVTFRCDPISEHNRLYWYRQTLGQGPEFLTYFQNEAQLEKSRLLSDRFSAERPKGSFSTLEIQRTEQGDSAMYLCASSPQQGGTYEQYFGPGTRLTVT.

Note on this clonotype: A read error may be the cause here, since a much bigger clone is one base away. V usage is TRBV11-2 and J usage is TRBJ2-7, with no clear D. Germline V lookup: CDR1 SGHAT, CDR2 FQNNGV. The CDR3 has 15 amino acids. The CDR3 region is CASSSSTGLSYEQHF. The CDR3 coding sequence is TGTGCCAGCAGCTCGTCGACTGGGCTCTCCTACGAGCAGCACTTC. The full variable domain, completed using reference TRBV11-2 and TRBJ2-7, is EAGVAQSPRYKIIEKRQSVAFWCNPISGHATLYWYQQILGQGPKLLIQFQNNGVVDDSQLPKDRFSAERLKGVDSTLKIQPAKLEDSAVYLCASSSSTGLSYEQHFGPGTRLTVT.

This clonotype has ten or more counts. This rearrangement joins TRBV6-1 to TRBJ2-1; the match to TRBD1 covers 7 bases. This CDR3 has 13 amino acids. V lost 6 bases to trimming and J lost 2 bases; unmatched junction nucleotides: 1. Per germline, CDR1 MNHNS and CDR2 SASEGT. CDR3 loop: CASRGTAYNEQFF. For the CDR3, the DNA is TGTGCCAGCAGAGGGACAGCCTACAATGAGCAGTTCTTC.

This clonotype was seen at least ten times. The genes are TRBV28 and TRBJ2-1; weak D call: TRBD2 (5 bases). This CDR3 has 11 amino acids. Germline V gene lookup returns CDR1 MDHEN and CDR2 SYDVKM. Trimming removed 5 bases from V and 14 bases from J, with 13 bases in between. CDR3 nucleotide sequence: TGTGCCAGCAGTATCGGGGATCTGGAGTTCTTC. Protein product: CASSIGDLEFF.

This clonotype has a handful of counts. The chain is built from TRBV28 and TRBJ1-5, with a weak D call TRBD1 (5 bases). Looked up from germline, CDR1 is MDHEN and CDR2 is SYDVKM. The CDR3 sequence is 17 residues long. Trimming left V 7 bases short and J 0 bases short, with 19 bases between. CDR3: CASTGLQGRRSNQPQHF. CDR3 nucleotide sequence: TGTGCCAGCACCGGCCTCCAGGGACGTCGTAGCAATCAGCCCCAGCATTTT.

There are many counts of this clonotype. CDR3 loop: CATSGVSGANVLTF. In nucleotides, the CDR3 is TGTGCCACTTCGGGGGTTTCTGGGGCCAACGTCCTGACTTTC. This chain connects TRBV2 to TRBJ2-6; TRBD2 might be the D (6 bases). Germline V CDR1 and CDR2: SNHLY, FYNNEI. There are 14 residues in the CDR3. V was clipped by 10 bases and J by 1 base, with 11 bases between them.

This clonotype was picked up many times. The J gene is TRBJ2-5, the V gene TRBV5-5; D gene unclear. V lost 3 bases and J 5 bases, leaving 17 bases between the germline ends. Germline V gene data show CDR1 as SGHKS and CDR2 as YYEKEE (reference sequence). The CDR3 runs 15 residues. The CDR3 here is CASSSGPIVDETQYF. The CDR3 nucleotides read TGTGCCAGCAGCTCGGGCCCAATAGTCGATGAGACCCAGTACTTC.